Sequencing of this T cell receptor beta chain was carried out in a study of OX40 agonist ivuxolimab in advanced cancers. Losses at the gene ends were 6 bases for V and 8 bases for J; bases not matched to a gene: 10. CDR1 is SQVTM and CDR2 is ANQGSEA in the germline V gene. The length of the CDR3 is 14 residues. Only in-frame clones appear in the TCRdb table, and some are missing; sequencing was by immunoSEQ multiplex PCR. The sample has about 15,000 clones, around 84% seen once. This clone was found a few times. The chain is built from TRBV29-1 and TRBJ2-1, with TRBD2 matching 10 bases. This specimen was CD4+ or CD8+ T cells sorted from blood, taken in a trial of the OX40 agonist ivuxolimab. The TCR sequence derives from an adult with an advanced solid tumor such as melanoma, head and neck, liver or kidney cancer. CDR3: CSVGAGGALDEQFF. The CDR3 bases are TGCAGCGTGGGAGCGGGGGGGGCCCTGGATGAGCAGTTCTTC.